This T cell receptor (beta chain) was recorded in a study of tissue T cells after allogeneic stem cell transplantation. The V end was cut by 2 bases, the J end by 0 bases, with 9 bases between. Germline CDR1 and CDR2: SGHSN and HYEKVE. The CDR3 loop spans 14 amino acids. As for this clone: Its antigen is not identified. Mouse germline and gene names are used. Coverage ceases 1 residue before the CDR3 finishes, and the germline J gene fills in the end.

Sequencing used immunoSEQ multiplex PCR; TCRdb keeps in-frame clones, though not all of them. The profile shows over 7,000 clones, under 40% of them singletons. Time point: mouse harvest day 14 after allogeneic transplant. Tail vein injection delivered 10^7 T-cell-depleted bone marrow cells and 10^6 splenic CD5+ T cells. Mice had MHC-mismatched B6 into BALB/c GVHD, sampled day 7 or 14. Study observations and caveats: Alloreactivity or antigen specificity of tissue TCRs was not determined; some clones might be host cells.

The clonotype comes from a female BALB/c mouse given C57BL/6 T cells with graft-versus-host disease after an allogeneic hematopoietic cell transplant. Material: skin. The rearrangement links TRBV12-1 to TRBJ1-2; D not certain. This chain's CDR3 is CASSPTIANSDYTF. Partial CDR3 DNA: TGTGCCAGCTCTCCGACGATTGCAAACTCCGACTACACC.